Sequencing of this T cell receptor (beta chain) was carried out in a study of blood T cell repertoires in COVID-19. In the original processing: Cell counts per sample came from amplifying reference gene primers. Some clones are missing from TCRdb's copy, which holds only in-frame ones; the method was immunoSEQ multiplex PCR. V and J calls and clone size are copied from that table; D and trimming were computed from the DNA. The sample lists about 230,000 clones, nearly 85% occurring once. CDR1 and CDR2 from the germline V gene are SGDLS and YYNGEE. V lost 4 bases and J lost 5; bases outside the gene matches: 8. The CDR3 is 16 residues long.

Sequencing input: peripheral blood. This sequence joins TRBV9 and TRBJ2-1; TRBD2 matches 11 bases. The TCR originated in a woman younger than 45 with COVID-19, enrolled during active disease. CDR3 sequence (DNA): TGTGCCAGCAGCCCCTCGACTAGCGGGGAGCACAATGAGCAGTTCTTC. Its protein is CASSPSTSGEHNEQFF.